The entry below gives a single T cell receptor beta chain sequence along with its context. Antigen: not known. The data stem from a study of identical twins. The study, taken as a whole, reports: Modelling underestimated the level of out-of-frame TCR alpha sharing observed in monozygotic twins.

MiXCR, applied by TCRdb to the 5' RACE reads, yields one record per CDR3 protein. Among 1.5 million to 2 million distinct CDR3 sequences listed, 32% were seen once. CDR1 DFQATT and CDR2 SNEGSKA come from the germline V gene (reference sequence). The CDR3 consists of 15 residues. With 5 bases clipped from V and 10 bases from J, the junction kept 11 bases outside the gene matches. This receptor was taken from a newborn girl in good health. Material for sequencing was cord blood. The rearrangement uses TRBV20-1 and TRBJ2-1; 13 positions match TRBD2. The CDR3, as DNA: TGCAGTGCTGTAAGTGGACTAGCGGGAGTTTGGGAGCAGTTCTTC. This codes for CSAVSGLAGVWEQFF.